The following is a T cell receptor (beta chain) sequence with its context. Only in-frame clones appear in the TCRdb table, and some are missing; sequencing was by immunoSEQ multiplex PCR. The sample shows under 350,000 clones, roughly nine tenths of them seen only once. The entry originates in a study of blood T cell repertoires in COVID-19. Germline V gene data show CDR1 as SGDLS and CDR2 as YYNGEE. Trimming took 3 bases from V and 1 from J, leaving 14 bases between them. This CDR3 comprises 15 residues. Sequencing was done on a sample of PBMCs or T cells enriched from blood (not recorded which). The J gene is TRBJ2-7, the V gene TRBV9, with D perhaps matching TRBD2 (6 bases). The sequence was collected from a woman aged 40 to 49 who had recovered from COVID-19. Here the CDR3 reads CASSAIWGLSYEQYF. The DNA for the CDR3 is TGTGCCAGCAGCGCCATTTGGGGACTTTCCTACGAGCAGTACTTC.